This entry lists 32 T cell receptor beta chains sequenced from one sample in a study of T cells in tumors and immune-related adverse events. Profiled with immunoSEQ multiplex PCR; TCRdb holds only in-frame clones, not every one. The sample contains around 10,000 clones, roughly 90% of which appear only once. This material consisted of lymph node tissue, taken from a patient treated with anti-PD-1 therapy. The receptors were gathered from a female donor with metastatic renal cell carcinoma.

The chain combines TRBV19 with TRBJ2-1, with TRBD2 matching over 9 bases. The germline gives CDR1 LNHDA, CDR2 SQIVND (reference sequence). V trimming: 1 base; J trimming: 4 bases; junction bases outside the gene matches: 5. This CDR3 contains 16 residues. The CDR3 coding sequence is TGTGCCAGTAGTATAGGGGGACTAGCTGGATACAATGAGCAGTTCTTC. The encoded protein is CASSIGGLAGYNEQFF. The full variable domain, completed using reference TRBV19 and TRBJ2-1, is DGGITQSPKYLFRKEGQNVTLSCEQNLNHDAMYWYRQDPGQGLRLIYYSQIVNDFQKGDIAEGYSVSREKKESFPLTVTSAQKNPTAFYLCASSIGGLAGYNEQFFGPGTRLTVL.

The chain links TRBV7-9 to TRBJ2-1; 7 positions match TRBD2. The CDR3 totals 16 residues. V lost 5 bases, J lost 6 bases, and 13 bases stayed unmatched. The germline CDR1 and CDR2 sequences are SEHNR and FQNEAQ (reference sequence). CDR3: CASSQLGWEGRNEQFF. CDR3 nucleotides: TGTGCCAGCAGCCAATTAGGGTGGGAGGGCCGCAATGAGCAGTTCTTC. Variable domain in full (rest from reference TRBV7-9 and TRBJ2-1): DTGVSQNPRHKITKRGQNVTFRCDPISEHNRLYWYRQTLGQGPEFLTYFQNEAQLEKSRLLSDRFSAERPKGSFSTLEIQRTEQGDSAMYLCASSQLGWEGRNEQFFGPGTRLTVL.

This rearrangement joins TRBV2 to TRBJ2-2, with D possibly being TRBD2 (6 bases). The V end was cut by 2 bases, the J end by 5 bases, with 12 bases between. The CDR3 extends over 15 amino acids. Germline V CDR1 and CDR2: SNHLY, FYNNEI. The CDR3 here is CASSERRGQTGELFF. In DNA, the CDR3 is TGTGCCAGCAGTGAAAGGAGGGGCCAGACCGGGGAGCTGTTTTTT.

The rearrangement links TRBV20-1 to TRBJ2-4; D is ambiguous. This CDR3 has 11 residues. The germline CDR1 and CDR2 sequences are DFQATT and SNEGSKA (reference sequence). V lost 5 bases and J 4 bases, leaving 6 bases between the germline ends. The CDR3 loop reads CSAETKNIQYF. The CDR3, as DNA: TGCAGTGCTGAGACAAAAAACATTCAGTACTTC.

The chain combines TRBV10-2 with TRBJ2-2; D gene uncertain. CDR1 is WSHSY, CDR2 SAAADI, per germline. Trimming removed 3 bases at V and 3 bases at J, with 14 bases between. This CDR3 spans 16 amino acids. CDR3 DNA sequence: TGCGCCAGCAGTGACATGATGGGCGCCGACACCGGGGAGCTGTTTTTT. This sequence encodes CASSDMMGADTGELFF.

This chain connects TRBV9 to TRBJ1-2; no clear D. Deletions cut 0 bases from V and 4 bases from J, with 10 bases between. CDR1 and CDR2 from the germline V gene are SGDLS and YYNGEE. The CDR3 extends over 14 amino acids. Here the CDR3 DNA reads TGTGCCAGCAGCGTAGGCACATACTCCTATGGCTACACCTTC. It yields the protein CASSVGTYSYGYTF.

The sample holds one count of this clone. The CDR3 DNA sequence: TGTGCCAGCAGCTCCGAGACCCAGTACTTC. It yields the protein CASSSETQYF. This chain uses TRBV7-8 with TRBJ2-5, with D uncertain. Trimming left V 4 bases short and J 5 bases short, with 2 bases between. Germline V gene sequence: CDR1 SGHVS, CDR2 FQNEAQ. The CDR3 spans 10 residues.

The chain is built from TRBV7-9 and TRBJ1-1; the match to TRBD1 covers 7 bases. The CDR3 totals 14 residues. V lost 5 bases to trimming and J lost 5 bases; unmatched junction nucleotides: 8. From germline, CDR1 is SEHNR and CDR2 FQNEAQ (reference sequence). The CDR3 coding sequence is TGTGCCAGCAGCGGCAACAGGGGAAGGACTGAAGCTTTCTTT. As protein: CASSGNRGRTEAFF.

The chain joins TRBV7-2 to TRBJ1-1, with a weak D call TRBD1 (5 bases). Between the trimmed V and J ends, which lost 1 base and 1 base, there was a span of 10 bases. The germline gives CDR1 SGHTA, CDR2 FQGNSA. The CDR3 is made up of 15 amino acids. The CDR3 is CASSLDPGRNTEAFF. The DNA of the CDR3 is TGTGCCAGCAGCTTAGACCCAGGGCGGAACACTGAAGCTTTCTTT.

The V gene is TRBV13, the J gene TRBJ1-5; D uncertain. The CDR3 spans 14 residues. The germline V gene encodes CDR1 PRHDT and CDR2 FYEKMQ (reference sequence). The V end lost 0 bases, the J end lost 5 bases, and 8 bases lay between the germline ends. Here the CDR3 DNA reads TGTGCCAGCAGCTTAGGAACAGTCTATCAGCCCCAGCATTTT. The encoded protein is CASSLGTVYQPQHF.

This clone occurred once. The chain links TRBV7-2 to TRBJ1-1, with D hard to call. The V gene's germline CDR1 is SGHTA and CDR2 FQGNSA. CDR3 length: 11 amino acids. V shed 2 bases and J shed 2 bases, with 0 bases lying between them. CDR3 in DNA: TGTGCCAGCAGCTTAAACACTGAAGCTTTCTTT. This sequence encodes CASSLNTEAFF.

The J gene is TRBJ1-5, the V gene TRBV19, with 7 bases aligning to TRBD1. Germline V CDR1 and CDR2: LNHDA, SQIVND (reference sequence). The V segment lost 4 bases and the J segment 0 bases; nucleotides outside the gene matches: 6. There are 16 residues in the CDR3. This chain's CDR3 is CASSRATGVSNQPQHF. DNA of the CDR3: TGTGCCAGTAGTAGGGCTACAGGGGTTAGCAATCAGCCCCAGCATTTT.

The chain combines TRBV10-3 with TRBJ2-5; TRBD1 matches 9 bases. The CDR3 totals 16 residues. Germline V CDR1 and CDR2: ENHRY, SYGVKD. V trimming: 6 bases; J trimming: 1 base; junction bases outside the gene matches: 9. CDR3 nucleotides: TGTGCCATCAGCTACGGTAGGACAGGGGCCCAAGAGACCCAGTACTTC. Translated: CAISYGRTGAQETQYF.

This chain uses TRBV11-2 with TRBJ2-7, with 13 bases that match TRBD2. Germline assignment: CDR1 SGHAT and CDR2 FQNNGV. This CDR3 spans 14 amino acids. J lost 9 bases, V lost 5 bases, and 7 bases had no gene match. CDR3 sequence (DNA): TGTGCCAGCAGCCGGACTAGCGGGAGAACGGCGCAGTACTTC. Translating gives CASSRTSGRTAQYF.

The chain has TRBV30 and TRBJ2-7; 7 bases map to TRBD1. The CDR3 spans 13 residues. The germline gives CDR1 GTSNPN, CDR2 SVGIG (reference sequence). Trimming took 8 bases from V and 0 from J; bases not matched to a gene: 7. CDR3 sequence: CAQQGSVSYEQYF. CDR3 bases: TGTGCCCAACAGGGGAGTGTCTCCTACGAGCAGTACTTC. Full variable domain (remainder filled in from reference TRBV30 and TRBJ2-7): SQTIHQWPATLVQPVGSPLSLECTVEGTSNPNLYWYRQAAGRGLQLLFYSVGIGQISSEVPQNLSASRPQDRQFILSSKKLLLSDSGFYLCAQQGSVSYEQYFGPGTRLTVT.

This clone was counted a few times. The rearrangement links TRBV9 to TRBJ1-5; the D gene is possibly TRBD1 (6 bases). The V gene's germline CDR1 is SGDLS and CDR2 YYNGEE. The V end lost 0 bases, the J end lost 5 bases, and 12 bases lay between the germline ends. This CDR3 is 15 amino acids long. DNA of the CDR3: TGTGCCAGCAGCGTAGGGCTGAGGGGGGATCAGCCCCAGCATTTT. Its protein is CASSVGLRGDQPQHF.

J is TRBJ2-1 and V is TRBV5-8; 7 bases are a match to TRBD1. Trimming removed 2 bases from V and 2 bases from J; junction bases left unmatched: 13. Germline lookup yields CDR1 SGHTS and CDR2 YDEGEE. The CDR3 sequence is 18 residues long. The CDR3 is CASSLGPTRGWAYNEQFF. CDR3 DNA: TGTGCCAGCAGCTTAGGTCCGACCAGGGGGTGGGCCTACAATGAGCAGTTCTTC.

This rearrangement joins TRBV19 to TRBJ2-7; D call uncertain. The CDR3 is 13 amino acids. The germline gives CDR1 LNHDA, CDR2 SQIVND (reference sequence). Trimming shortened V by 4 bases and J by 4 bases, and 11 bases separated the two germline ends. The CDR3 DNA reads TGTGCCAGTAGTACCCAGGCCCGATACGAGCAGTACTTC. This translates into CASSTQARYEQYF.

The rearrangement joins TRBV4-3 to TRBJ2-7, with D unresolved. V was clipped by 0 bases and J by 0 bases, with 15 bases between them. The CDR3 consists of 17 residues. Per germline, CDR1 LGHNA and CDR2 YSLEER. The CDR3 loop is CASSQELSWVSSYEQYF. CDR3 bases: TGCGCCAGCAGCCAAGAATTAAGCTGGGTCAGCTCCTACGAGCAGTACTTC.

The chain uses TRBV9 and TRBJ2-1, with a weak D call TRBD2 (7 bases). CDR1 is SGDLS, CDR2 YYNGEE, per germline. This CDR3 has 15 residues. With 0 bases removed from V and 5 bases from J, the gap between germline ends came to 12 bases. In DNA, the CDR3 is TGTGCCAGCAGCGTAGGGAGGGGGGGAAACAATGAGCAGTTCTTC. Translation: CASSVGRGGNNEQFF.

V usage is TRBV29-1 and J usage is TRBJ2-7, with TRBD1 matching over 7 bases. Germline V gene lookup returns CDR1 SQVTM and CDR2 ANQGSEA. This CDR3 comprises 11 residues. V trimming: 4 bases; J trimming: 7 bases; junction bases outside the gene matches: 4. The CDR3 loop reads CSVGQGREQYF. CDR3 DNA sequence: TGCAGCGTTGGACAGGGAAGGGAGCAGTACTTC.

The chain has TRBV19 and TRBJ1-2, with D perhaps matching TRBD1 (6 bases). Germline lookup yields CDR1 LNHDA and CDR2 SQIVND (reference sequence). V was trimmed by 3 bases and J by 0 bases, leaving 11 bases between them. The CDR3 contains 15 residues. CDR3 residues: CASSIQQGTNYGYTF. DNA of the CDR3: TGTGCCAGTAGTATCCAACAGGGAACTAACTATGGCTACACCTTC.

The V and J genes are TRBV4-1 and TRBJ2-5; the match to TRBD1 covers 9 bases. The trim removed 1 base at V and 3 bases at J, leaving 0 bases unmatched. This CDR3 comprises 14 residues. Looked up from germline, CDR1 is MGHRA and CDR2 is YSYEKL. The CDR3 DNA reads as TGCGCCAGCAGCCAAGGACAGGGGGAAGAGACCCAGTACTTC. This translates into CASSQGQGEETQYF.

CDR3 DNA: TGCGCCAGCAGCCAAGTCCCCAGAACAGGAAACACCATATATTTT. It is translated as CASSQVPRTGNTIYF. The rearrangement links TRBV4-1 to TRBJ1-3; no definite D call. Trimming cost V 1 base and J 4 bases, with 11 bases left between them. Germline assignment: CDR1 MGHRA and CDR2 YSYEKL. The length of the CDR3 is 15 residues.

The chain is built from TRBV5-8 and TRBJ2-5, with D tentatively TRBD2 (5 bases). From germline, CDR1 is SGHTS and CDR2 YDEGEE. This CDR3 contains 15 residues. Trimming took 1 base from V and 3 from J, leaving 13 bases between them. This CDR3 is CASSLLRREKETQYF. DNA of the CDR3: TGTGCCAGCAGCTTGTTACGTCGGGAAAAAGAGACCCAGTACTTC.

This clone is a singleton in its sample. This chain connects TRBV5-4 to TRBJ2-5, with a weak D call TRBD2 (6 bases). In germline, CDR1 is SGHNT, CDR2 YYREEE (reference sequence). The CDR3 is made up of 13 amino acids. V was shortened by 3 bases and J by 4 bases, with 10 bases between the two germline ends. The CDR3 DNA reads as TGTGCCAGCAGCTCAATGGGAGGAGAGACCCAGTACTTC. It translates to CASSSMGGETQYF.

V usage is TRBV4-2 and J usage is TRBJ2-7, with a possible D match to TRBD2 (7 bases). CDR1 is LGHNA, CDR2 YNFKEQ, per germline. Deletions cut 0 bases from V and 1 base from J, with 13 bases between. The CDR3 has 16 residues. CDR3 bases: TGTGCCAGCAGCCAAGATTTGGGGGGGCAATCCTACGAGCAGTACTTC. This translates into CASSQDLGGQSYEQYF.

J is TRBJ2-7 and V is TRBV11-2; D may be TRBD1 (6 bases). CDR1 is SGHAT, CDR2 FQNNGV, per germline. V lost 1 base to trimming and J lost 3 bases, with 16 bases between them. The CDR3 runs 16 residues. DNA of the CDR3: TGTGCCAGCAGCTTAGTAATCGGGACAATAAACTACGAGCAGTACTTC. Encoded protein: CASSLVIGTINYEQYF. The full variable domain, in which reference TRBV11-2 and TRBJ2-7 provide the parts outside the CDR3, is EAGVAQSPRYKIIEKRQSVAFWCNPISGHATLYWYQQILGQGPKLLIQFQNNGVVDDSQLPKDRFSAERLKGVDSTLKIQPAKLEDSAVYLCASSLVIGTINYEQYFGPGTRLTVT.

The V gene is TRBV19, the J gene TRBJ2-7; TRBD1 agrees at 9 bases. The CDR3 runs to 16 residues. J was trimmed by 5 bases and V by 3 bases; bases with no gene match: 11. In germline, CDR1 is LNHDA, CDR2 SQIVND (reference sequence). CDR3 sequence reads: CASSILGGTGTDEQYF. The CDR3 DNA is TGTGCCAGTAGTATTCTTGGCGGGACAGGGACGGACGAGCAGTACTTC. The entire variable domain, with the rest obtained from reference TRBV19 and TRBJ2-7, is as follows: DGGITQSPKYLFRKEGQNVTLSCEQNLNHDAMYWYRQDPGQGLRLIYYSQIVNDFQKGDIAEGYSVSREKKESFPLTVTSAQKNPTAFYLCASSILGGTGTDEQYFGPGTRLTVT.

The rearrangement links TRBV23-1 to TRBJ2-7, with 12 bases aligning to TRBD2. TRBV23-1 qualifies as an ORF whose function is uncertain. The junction had 12 bases not matched to a gene; V was cut back by 4 bases and J by 2 bases. The CDR3 sequence is 18 residues long. CDR3 region: CASSLPARGLAGTYEQYF. The CDR3 DNA reads TGCGCCAGCAGTCTCCCGGCCCGAGGACTAGCGGGGACCTACGAGCAGTACTTC.

The genes are TRBV27 and TRBJ2-7; D is possibly TRBD2 (6 bases). The CDR3 is 13 residues long. Trimming took off 5 bases at V and 3 bases at J, with 11 bases between the two ends. CDR1 MNHEY and CDR2 SMNVEV come from the germline V gene (reference sequence). This CDR3 is CASSLQGLYEQYF. CDR3 DNA sequence: TGTGCCAGCAGTCTTCAGGGACTCTACGAGCAGTACTTC.

This chain joins TRBV19 and TRBJ2-1; tentatively, D is TRBD2 (5 bases). The CDR3 totals 15 residues. The V end was cut by 6 bases, the J end by 5 bases, with 17 bases between. CDR1 LNHDA and CDR2 SQIVND come from the germline V gene (reference sequence). DNA for the CDR3: TGTGCCAGTAGCATCACTAGTTTAGGTCACAATGAGCAGTTCTTC. This codes for CASSITSLGHNEQFF.